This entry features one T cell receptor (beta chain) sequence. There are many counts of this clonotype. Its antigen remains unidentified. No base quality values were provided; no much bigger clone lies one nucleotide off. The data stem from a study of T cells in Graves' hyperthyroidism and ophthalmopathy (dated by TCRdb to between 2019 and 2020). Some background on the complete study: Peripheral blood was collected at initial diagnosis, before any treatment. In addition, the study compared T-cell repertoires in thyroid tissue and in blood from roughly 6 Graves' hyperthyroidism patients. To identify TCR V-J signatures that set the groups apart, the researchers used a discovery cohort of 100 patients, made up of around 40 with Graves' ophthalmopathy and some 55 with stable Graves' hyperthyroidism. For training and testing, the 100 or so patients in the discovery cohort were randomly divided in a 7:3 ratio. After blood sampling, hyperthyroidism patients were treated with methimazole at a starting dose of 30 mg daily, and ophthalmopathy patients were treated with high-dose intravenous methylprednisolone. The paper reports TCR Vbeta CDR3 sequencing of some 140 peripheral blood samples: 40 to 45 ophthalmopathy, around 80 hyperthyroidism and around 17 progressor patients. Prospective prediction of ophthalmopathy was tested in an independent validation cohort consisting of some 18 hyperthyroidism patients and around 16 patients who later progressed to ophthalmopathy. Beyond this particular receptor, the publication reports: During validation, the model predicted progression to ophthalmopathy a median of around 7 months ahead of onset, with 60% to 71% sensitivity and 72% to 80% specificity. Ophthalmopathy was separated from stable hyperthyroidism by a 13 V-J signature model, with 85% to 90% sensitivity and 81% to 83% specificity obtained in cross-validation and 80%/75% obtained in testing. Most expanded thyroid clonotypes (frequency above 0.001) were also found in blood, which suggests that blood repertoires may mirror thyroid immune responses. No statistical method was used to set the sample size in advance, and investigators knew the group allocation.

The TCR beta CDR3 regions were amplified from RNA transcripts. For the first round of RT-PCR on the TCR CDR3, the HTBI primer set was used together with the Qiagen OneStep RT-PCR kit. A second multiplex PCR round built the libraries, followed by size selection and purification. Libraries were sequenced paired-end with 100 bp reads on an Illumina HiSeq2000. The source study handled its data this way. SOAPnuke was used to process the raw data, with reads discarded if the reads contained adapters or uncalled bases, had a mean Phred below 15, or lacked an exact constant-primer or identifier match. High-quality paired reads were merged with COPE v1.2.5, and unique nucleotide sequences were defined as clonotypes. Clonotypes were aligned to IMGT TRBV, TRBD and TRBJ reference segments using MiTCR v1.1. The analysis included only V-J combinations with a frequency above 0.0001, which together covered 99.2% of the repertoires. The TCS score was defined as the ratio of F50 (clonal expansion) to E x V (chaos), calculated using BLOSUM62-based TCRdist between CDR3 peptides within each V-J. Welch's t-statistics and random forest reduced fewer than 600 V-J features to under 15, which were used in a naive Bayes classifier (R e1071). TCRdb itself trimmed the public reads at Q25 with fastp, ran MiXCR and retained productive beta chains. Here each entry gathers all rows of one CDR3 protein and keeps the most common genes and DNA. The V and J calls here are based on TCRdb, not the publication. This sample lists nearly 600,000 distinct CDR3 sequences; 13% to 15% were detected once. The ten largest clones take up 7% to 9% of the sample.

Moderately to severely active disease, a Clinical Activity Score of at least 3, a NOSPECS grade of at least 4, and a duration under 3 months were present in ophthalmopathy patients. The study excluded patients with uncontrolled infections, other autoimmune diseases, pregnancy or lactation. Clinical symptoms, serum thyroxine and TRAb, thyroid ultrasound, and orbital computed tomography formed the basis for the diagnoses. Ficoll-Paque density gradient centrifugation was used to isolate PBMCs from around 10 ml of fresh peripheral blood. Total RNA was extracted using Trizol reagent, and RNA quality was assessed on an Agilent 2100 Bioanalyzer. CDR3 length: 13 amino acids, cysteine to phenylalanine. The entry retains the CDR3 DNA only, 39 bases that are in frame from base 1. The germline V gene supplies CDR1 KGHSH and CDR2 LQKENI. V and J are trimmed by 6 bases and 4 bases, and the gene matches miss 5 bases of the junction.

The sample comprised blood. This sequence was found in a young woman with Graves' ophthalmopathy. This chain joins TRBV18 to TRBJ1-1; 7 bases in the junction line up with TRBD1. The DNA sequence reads TGTGCCAGCTCCGCGGGACAGATCACTGAAGCTTTCTTT. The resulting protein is CASSAGQITEAFF.